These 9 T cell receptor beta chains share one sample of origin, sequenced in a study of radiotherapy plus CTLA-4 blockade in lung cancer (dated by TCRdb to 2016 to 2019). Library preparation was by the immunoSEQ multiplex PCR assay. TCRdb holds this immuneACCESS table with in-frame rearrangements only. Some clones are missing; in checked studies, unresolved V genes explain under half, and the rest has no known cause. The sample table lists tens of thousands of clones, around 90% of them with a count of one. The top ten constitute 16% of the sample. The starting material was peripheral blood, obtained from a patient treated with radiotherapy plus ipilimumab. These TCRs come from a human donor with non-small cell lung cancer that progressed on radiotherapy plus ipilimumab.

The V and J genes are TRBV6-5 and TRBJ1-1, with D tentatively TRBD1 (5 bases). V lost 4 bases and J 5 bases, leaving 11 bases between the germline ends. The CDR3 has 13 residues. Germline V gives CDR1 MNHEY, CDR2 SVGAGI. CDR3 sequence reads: CASSSYGGTEAFF. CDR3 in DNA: TGTGCCAGCAGTTCGTACGGGGGAACTGAAGCTTTCTTT.

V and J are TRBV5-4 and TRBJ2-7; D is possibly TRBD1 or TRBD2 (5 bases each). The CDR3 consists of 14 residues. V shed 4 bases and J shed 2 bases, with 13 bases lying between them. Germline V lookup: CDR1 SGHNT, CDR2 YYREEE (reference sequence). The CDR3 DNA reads TGTGCCAGCAGCCCGGGGACGGATACCTACGAGCAGTACTTC. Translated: CASSPGTDTYEQYF.

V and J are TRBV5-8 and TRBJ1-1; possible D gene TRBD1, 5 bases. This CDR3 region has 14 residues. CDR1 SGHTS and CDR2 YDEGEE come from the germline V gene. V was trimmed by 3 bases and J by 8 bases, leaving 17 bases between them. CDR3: CASSSGTLLSEAFF. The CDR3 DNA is TGTGCCAGCAGCTCCGGGACTCTCCTATCCGAAGCTTTCTTT.

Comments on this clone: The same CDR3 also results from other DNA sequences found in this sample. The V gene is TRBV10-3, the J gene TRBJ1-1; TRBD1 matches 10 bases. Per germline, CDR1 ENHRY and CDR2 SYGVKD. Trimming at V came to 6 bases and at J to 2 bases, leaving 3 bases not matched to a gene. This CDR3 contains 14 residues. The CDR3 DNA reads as TGTGCCATCAGCCGGGACAGGGGCAACACTGAAGCTTTCTTT. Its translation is CAISRDRGNTEAFF.

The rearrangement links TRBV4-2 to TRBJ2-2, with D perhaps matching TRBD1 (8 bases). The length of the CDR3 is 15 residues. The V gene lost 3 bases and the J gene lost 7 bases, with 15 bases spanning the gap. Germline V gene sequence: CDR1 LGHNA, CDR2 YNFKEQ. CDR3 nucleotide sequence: TGTGCCAGCAGCCAGGTGGACAGGGAGGGCGGGGAGCTGTTTTTT. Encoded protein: CASSQVDREGGELFF.

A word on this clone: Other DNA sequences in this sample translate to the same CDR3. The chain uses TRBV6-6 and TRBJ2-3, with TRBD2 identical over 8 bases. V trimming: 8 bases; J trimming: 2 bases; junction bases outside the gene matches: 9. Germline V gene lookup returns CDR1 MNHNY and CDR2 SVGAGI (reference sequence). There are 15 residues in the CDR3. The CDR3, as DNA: TGTGCCAGCGGCGGGAGGAGGGGTACCACAGATACGCAGTATTTT. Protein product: CASGGRRGTTDTQYF.

CDR3 sequence: CASSARENTIYF. CDR3 DNA: TGTGCCAGCAGCGCGCGGGAAAACACCATATATTTT. V gene TRBV9 combines with J gene TRBJ1-3; D remains ambiguous. Germline assignment: CDR1 SGDLS and CDR2 YYNGEE. CDR3 length equals 12 residues. Trimming stripped 3 bases from V and 6 bases from J, with 7 bases between. Based on the CDR3 plus reference TRBV9 and TRBJ1-3, the full variable domain is DSGVTQTPKHLITATGQRVTLRCSPRSGDLSVYWYQQSLDQGLQFLIQYYNGEERAKGNILERFSAQQFPDLHSELNLSSLELGDSALYFCASSARENTIYFGEGSWLTVV.

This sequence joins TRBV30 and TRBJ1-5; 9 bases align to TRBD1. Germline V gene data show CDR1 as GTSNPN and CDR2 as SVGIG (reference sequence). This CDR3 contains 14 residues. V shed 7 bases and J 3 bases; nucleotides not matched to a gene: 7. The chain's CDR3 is CASGTGLLNQPQHF. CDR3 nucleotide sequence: TGTGCCTCCGGGACAGGGCTTCTCAATCAGCCCCAGCATTTT.

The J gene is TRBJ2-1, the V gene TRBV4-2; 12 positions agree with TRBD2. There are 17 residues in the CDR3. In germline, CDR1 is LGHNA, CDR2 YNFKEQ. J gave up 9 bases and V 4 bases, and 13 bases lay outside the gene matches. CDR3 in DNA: TGTGCCAGCAGCCCACTACTCAACCCGGGACTAGCGGGTGAGCAGTTCTTC. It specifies CASSPLLNPGLAGEQFF.